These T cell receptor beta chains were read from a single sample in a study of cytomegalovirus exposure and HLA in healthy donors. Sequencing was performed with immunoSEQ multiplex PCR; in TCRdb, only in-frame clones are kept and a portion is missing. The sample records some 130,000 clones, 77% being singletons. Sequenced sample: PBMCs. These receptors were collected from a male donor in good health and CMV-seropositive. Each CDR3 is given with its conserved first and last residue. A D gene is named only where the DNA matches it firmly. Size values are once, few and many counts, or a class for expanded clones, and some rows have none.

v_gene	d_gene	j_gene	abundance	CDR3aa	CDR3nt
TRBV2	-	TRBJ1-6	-	CASSDDYSPLHF	TGTGCCAGCAGTGACGACTATTCACCCCTCCACTTT
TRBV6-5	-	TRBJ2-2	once	CASSNWGGSTGELFF	TGTGCCAGCAGTAATTGGGGGGGCAGCACCGGGGAGCTGTTTTTT
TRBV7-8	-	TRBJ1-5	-	CASSLGAGRDQPQHF	TGTGCCAGCAGCTTAGGGGCAGGGAGGGATCAGCCCCAGCATTTT
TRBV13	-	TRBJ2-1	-	CASSLGPALNEQFF	TGTGCCAGCAGCTTAGGCCCAGCGTTAAATGAGCAGTTCTTC
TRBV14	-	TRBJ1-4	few	CASSIYRGEKLFF	TGTGCCAGCAGCATATATCGGGGTGAAAAACTGTTTTTT
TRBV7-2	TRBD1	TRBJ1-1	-	CASSLTGATEAFF	TGTGCCAGCAGCTTAACAGGGGCCACTGAAGCTTTCTTT
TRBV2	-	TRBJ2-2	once	CASSAGGMGPGSCFF	-
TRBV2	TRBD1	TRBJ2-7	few	CASRRDSTYEQYF	TGTGCCAGCAGGAGGGACAGCACCTACGAGCAGTACTTC
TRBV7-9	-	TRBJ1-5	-	CASSLVVGPDSNQPQHF	TGTGCCAGCAGCTTAGTTGTTGGGCCAGATAGCAATCAGCCCCAGCATTTT
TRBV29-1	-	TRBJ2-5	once	CSVTRLVKETQYF	TGCAGCGTCACCCGACTAGTAAAAGAGACCCAGTACTTC
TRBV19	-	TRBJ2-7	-	CASRDSVSEQYF	TGTGCCAGTAGAGACAGCGTCTCCGAGCAGTACTTC
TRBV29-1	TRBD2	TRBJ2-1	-	CSVVGLAGGRDEQFF	TGCAGCGTTGTGGGACTAGCGGGAGGCAGGGATGAGCAGTTCTTC
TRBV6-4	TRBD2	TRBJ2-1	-	CASSETAGDYNEQFF	TGTGCCAGCAGTGAAACAGCGGGAGACTACAATGAGCAGTTCTTC
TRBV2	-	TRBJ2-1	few	CASTSTESSYNEQFF	TGTGCCAGCACATCTACTGAAAGCTCCTACAATGAGCAGTTCTTC
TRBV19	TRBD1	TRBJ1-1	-	CASSDSGQRKGTFF	TGTGCCAGTAGTGACTCGGGACAGAGAAAAGGGACTTTCTTT
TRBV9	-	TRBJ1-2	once	CASSPSLPSEVYYGYTF	TGTGCCAGCAGCCCGTCGCTCCCCAGCGAAGTTTACTATGGCTACACCTTC
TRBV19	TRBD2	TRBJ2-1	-	CASSMGLAGGYNEQFF	TGTGCCAGTAGTATGGGACTAGCGGGGGGTTACAATGAGCAGTTCTTC
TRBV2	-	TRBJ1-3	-	CASSRSGNTIYF	TGTGCCAGCAGTCGCTCTGGAAACACCATATATTTT
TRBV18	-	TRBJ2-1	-	CASSPSRGLHQDEQFF	TGTGCCAGCTCACCAAGTAGAGGACTACACCAGGATGAGCAGTTCTTC
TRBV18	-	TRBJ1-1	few	CASSSNGGTEAFF	TGTGCCAGCTCATCCAACGGGGGCACTGAAGCTTTCTTT
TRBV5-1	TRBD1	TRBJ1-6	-	CASSSRDRNNSPLHF	TGCGCCAGCAGCTCCCGGGACAGGAATAATTCACCCCTCCACTTT
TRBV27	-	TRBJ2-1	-	CASSFGNNEQFF	TGTGCCAGCAGTTTCGGGAACAATGAGCAGTTCTTC
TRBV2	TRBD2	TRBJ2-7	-	CAGGLAGVSEQYF	TGTGCCGGGGGACTAGCGGGAGTAAGCGAGCAGTACTTC
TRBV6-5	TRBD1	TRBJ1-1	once	CASSGQAQNTEAFF	TGTGCCAGCAGCGGACAGGCCCAGAACACTGAAGCTTTCTTT
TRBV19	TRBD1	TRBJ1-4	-	CASSIRQGSEKLFF	TGTGCCAGTAGTATCCGACAGGGTAGTGAAAAACTGTTTTTT
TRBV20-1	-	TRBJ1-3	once	CSARGNTIYF	TGCAGTGCTCGTGGAAACACCATATATTTT
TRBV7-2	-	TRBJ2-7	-	CASSPRRGVYEQYF	TGTGCCAGCAGCCCCCGGAGGGGCGTCTACGAGCAGTACTTC
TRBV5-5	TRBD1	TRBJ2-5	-	CASTRDRVETQYF	TGTGCCAGCACCAGGGACAGGGTCGAGACCCAGTACTTC
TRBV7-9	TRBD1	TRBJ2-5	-	CASSSNMGQWETQYF	TGTGCCAGCAGCTCGAATATGGGACAGTGGGAGACCCAGTACTTC
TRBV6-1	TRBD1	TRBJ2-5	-	CASRLGQGSETQYF	TGTGCCAGCAGATTAGGACAGGGTAGCGAGACCCAGTACTTC
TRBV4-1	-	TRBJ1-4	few	CASSPDVSDSREKLFF	TGCGCCAGCAGCCCGGATGTATCGGACAGCCGTGAAAAACTGTTTTTT